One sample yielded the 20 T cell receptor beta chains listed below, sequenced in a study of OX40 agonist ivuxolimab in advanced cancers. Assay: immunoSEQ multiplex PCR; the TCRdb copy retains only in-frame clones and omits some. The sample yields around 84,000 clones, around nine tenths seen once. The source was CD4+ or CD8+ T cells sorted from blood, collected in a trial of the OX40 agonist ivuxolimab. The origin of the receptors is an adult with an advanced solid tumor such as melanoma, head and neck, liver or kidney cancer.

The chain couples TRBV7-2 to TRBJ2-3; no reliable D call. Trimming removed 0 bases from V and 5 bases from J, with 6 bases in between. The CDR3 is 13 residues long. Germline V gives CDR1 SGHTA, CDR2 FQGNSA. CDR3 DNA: TGTGCCAGCAGCTTAGCGTGGGGAGATACGCAGTATTTT. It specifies CASSLAWGDTQYF.

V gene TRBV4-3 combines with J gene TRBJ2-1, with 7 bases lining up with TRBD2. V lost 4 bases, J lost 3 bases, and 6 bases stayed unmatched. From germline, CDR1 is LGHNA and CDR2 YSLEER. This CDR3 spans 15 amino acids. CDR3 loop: CASSPVGGIYNEQFF. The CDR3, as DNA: TGCGCCAGCAGCCCGGTCGGGGGGATCTACAATGAGCAGTTCTTC.

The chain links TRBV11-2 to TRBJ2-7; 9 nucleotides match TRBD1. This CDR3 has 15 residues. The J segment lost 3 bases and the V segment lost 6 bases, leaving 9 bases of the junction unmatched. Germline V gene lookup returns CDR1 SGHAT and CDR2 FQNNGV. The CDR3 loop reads CASRIPGTGIYEQYF. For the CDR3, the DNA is TGTGCCAGCAGAATACCCGGGACAGGGATCTACGAGCAGTACTTC. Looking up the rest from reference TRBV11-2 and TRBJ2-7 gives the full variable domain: EAGVAQSPRYKIIEKRQSVAFWCNPISGHATLYWYQQILGQGPKLLIQFQNNGVVDDSQLPKDRFSAERLKGVDSTLKIQPAKLEDSAVYLCASRIPGTGIYEQYFGPGTRLTVT.

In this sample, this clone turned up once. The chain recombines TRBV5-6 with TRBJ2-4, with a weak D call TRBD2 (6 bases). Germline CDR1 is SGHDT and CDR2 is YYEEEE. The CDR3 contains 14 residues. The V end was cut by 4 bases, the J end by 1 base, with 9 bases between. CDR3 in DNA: TGTGCCAGCAGCCCCGGGAGTGCCAAAAACATTCAGTACTTC. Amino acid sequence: CASSPGSAKNIQYF.

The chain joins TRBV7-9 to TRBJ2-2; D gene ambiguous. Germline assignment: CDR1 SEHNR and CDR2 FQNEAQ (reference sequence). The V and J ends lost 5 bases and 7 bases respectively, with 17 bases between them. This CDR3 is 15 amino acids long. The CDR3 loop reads CASSAQIEISGELFF. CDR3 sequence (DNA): TGTGCCAGCAGCGCCCAAATCGAGATCAGCGGGGAGCTGTTTTTT.

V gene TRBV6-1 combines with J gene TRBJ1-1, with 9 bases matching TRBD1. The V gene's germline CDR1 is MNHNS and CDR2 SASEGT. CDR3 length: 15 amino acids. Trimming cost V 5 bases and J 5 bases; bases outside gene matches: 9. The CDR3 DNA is TGTGCCAGCAGTTTGACCGGGACAGGGCTAACTGAAGCTTTCTTT. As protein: CASSLTGTGLTEAFF.

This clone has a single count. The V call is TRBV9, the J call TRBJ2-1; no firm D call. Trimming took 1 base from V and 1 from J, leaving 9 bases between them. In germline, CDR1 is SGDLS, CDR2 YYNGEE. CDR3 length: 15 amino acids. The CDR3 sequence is CASSVRSLSYNEQFF. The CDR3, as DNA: TGTGCCAGCAGCGTAAGGTCTTTATCCTACAATGAGCAGTTCTTC.

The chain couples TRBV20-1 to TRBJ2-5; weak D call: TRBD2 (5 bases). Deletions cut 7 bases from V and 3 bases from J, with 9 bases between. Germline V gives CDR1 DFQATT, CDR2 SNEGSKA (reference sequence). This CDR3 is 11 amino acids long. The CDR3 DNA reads TGCAGTGTGCAGCGGAAAGAGACCCAGTACTTC. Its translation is CSVQRKETQYF.

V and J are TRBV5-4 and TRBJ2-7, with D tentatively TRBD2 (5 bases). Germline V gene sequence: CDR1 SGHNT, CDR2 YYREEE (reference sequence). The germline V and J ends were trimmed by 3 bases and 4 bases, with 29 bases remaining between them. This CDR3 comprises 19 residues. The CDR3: CASSSVGGPGVYLEYEQYF. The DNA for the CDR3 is TGTGCCAGCAGCTCCGTGGGTGGGCCCGGGGTTTATCTCGAATACGAGCAGTACTTC.

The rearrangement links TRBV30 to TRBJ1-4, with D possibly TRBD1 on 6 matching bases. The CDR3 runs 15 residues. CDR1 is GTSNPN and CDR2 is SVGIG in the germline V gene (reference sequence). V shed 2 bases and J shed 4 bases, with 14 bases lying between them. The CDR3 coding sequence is TGTGCCTGGAGTACGGGGAAGGGGGGTAATGAAAAACTGTTTTTT. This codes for CAWSTGKGGNEKLFF.

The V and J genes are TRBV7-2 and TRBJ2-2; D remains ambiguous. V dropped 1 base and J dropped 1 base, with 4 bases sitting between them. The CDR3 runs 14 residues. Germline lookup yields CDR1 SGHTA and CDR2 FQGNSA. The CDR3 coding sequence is TGTGCCAGCAGCTTAGGGGGGAACACCGGGGAGCTGTTTTTT. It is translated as CASSLGGNTGELFF.

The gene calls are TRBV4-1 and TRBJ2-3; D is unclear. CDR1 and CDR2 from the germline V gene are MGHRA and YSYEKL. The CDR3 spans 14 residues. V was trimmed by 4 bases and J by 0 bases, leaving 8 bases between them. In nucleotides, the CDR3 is TGCGCCAGCAGCCCAGGACGGAGCACAGATACGCAGTATTTT. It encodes CASSPGRSTDTQYF.

The CDR3 sequence: CASSLANTEAFF. In DNA form, the CDR3 reads TGTGCCAGCAGTCTGGCGAACACTGAAGCTTTCTTT. This chain joins TRBV28 and TRBJ1-1; D remains unclear. The CDR3 runs to 12 residues. The germline CDR1 and CDR2 sequences are MDHEN and SYDVKM. The V end lost 5 bases, the J end lost 1 base, and 5 bases lay between the germline ends.

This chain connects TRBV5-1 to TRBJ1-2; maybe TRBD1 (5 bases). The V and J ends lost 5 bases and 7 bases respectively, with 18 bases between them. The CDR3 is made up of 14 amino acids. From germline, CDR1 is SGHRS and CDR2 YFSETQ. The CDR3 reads CASREAGPGGGYTF. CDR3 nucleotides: TGCGCCAGCAGGGAGGCCGGCCCGGGGGGTGGCTACACCTTC.

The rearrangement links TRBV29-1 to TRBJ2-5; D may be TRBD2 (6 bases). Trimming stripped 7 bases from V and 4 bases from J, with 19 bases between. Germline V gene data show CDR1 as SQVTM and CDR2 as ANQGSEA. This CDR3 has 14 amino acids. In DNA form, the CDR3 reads TGCAGCGCCCTACGGGCGGGGTCGATAGAGACCCAGTACTTC. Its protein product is CSALRAGSIETQYF.

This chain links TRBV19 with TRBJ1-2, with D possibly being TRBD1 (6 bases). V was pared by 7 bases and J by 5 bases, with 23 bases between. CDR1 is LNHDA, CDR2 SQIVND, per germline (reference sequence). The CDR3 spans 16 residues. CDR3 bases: TGTGCCAGTAAACCGTTGGGGGACACAGCGATTTATGGCTACACCTTC. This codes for CASKPLGDTAIYGYTF.

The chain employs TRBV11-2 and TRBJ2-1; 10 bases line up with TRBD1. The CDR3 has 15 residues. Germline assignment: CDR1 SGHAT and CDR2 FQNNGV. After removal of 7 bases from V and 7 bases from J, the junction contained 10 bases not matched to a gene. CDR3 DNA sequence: TGTGCCAGCACCCCCGCTTGGGACAGGGGTAATGAGCAGTTCTTC. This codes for CASTPAWDRGNEQFF.

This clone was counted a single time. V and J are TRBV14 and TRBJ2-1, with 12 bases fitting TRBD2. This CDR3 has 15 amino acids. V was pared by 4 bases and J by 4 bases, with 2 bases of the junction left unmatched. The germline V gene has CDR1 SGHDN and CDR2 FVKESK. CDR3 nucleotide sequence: TGTGCCAGCAGCCGCGGACTAGCGGGATACAATGAGCAGTTCTTC. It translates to CASSRGLAGYNEQFF.

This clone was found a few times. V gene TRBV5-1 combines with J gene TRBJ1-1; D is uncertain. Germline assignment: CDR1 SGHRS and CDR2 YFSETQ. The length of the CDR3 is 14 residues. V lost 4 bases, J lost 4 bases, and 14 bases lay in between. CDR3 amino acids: CASSTQPMGTEAFF. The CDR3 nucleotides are TGCGCCAGCAGCACACAGCCGATGGGCACTGAAGCTTTCTTT.

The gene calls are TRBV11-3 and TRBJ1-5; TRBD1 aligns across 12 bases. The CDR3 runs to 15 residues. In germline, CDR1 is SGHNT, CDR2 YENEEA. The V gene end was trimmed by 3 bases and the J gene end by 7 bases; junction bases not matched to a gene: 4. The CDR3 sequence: CASSFGTGGGQPQHF. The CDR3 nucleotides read TGTGCCAGCAGCTTCGGGACAGGGGGCGGCCAGCCCCAGCATTTT.